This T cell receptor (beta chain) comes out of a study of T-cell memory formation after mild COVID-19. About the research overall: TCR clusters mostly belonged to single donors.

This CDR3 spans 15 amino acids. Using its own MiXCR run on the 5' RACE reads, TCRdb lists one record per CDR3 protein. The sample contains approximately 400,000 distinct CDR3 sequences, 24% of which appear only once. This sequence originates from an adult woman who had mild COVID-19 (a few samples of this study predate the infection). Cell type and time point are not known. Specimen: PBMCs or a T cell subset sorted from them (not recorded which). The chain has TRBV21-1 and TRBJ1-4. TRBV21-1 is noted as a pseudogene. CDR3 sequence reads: CASSKEARGGEKLFF. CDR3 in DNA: TGTGCCAGCAGCAAAGAAGCCAGGGGAGGGGAAAAACTGTTTTTT.